Listed below are T cell receptor beta chains from one sample, sequenced in a study of lymphopenia after photon versus proton radiotherapy. This table comes from immunoSEQ multiplex PCR, and its TCRdb copy is limited to in-frame clones, with some not included. Of tens of thousands of clones listed, approximately 84% are singletons. The material sequenced was peripheral blood, taken from a patient treated with proton-based radiotherapy. These receptors came from a man in his 60s with pancreatic cancer. Each CDR3 is given with its conserved first and last residue. The D gene is left open where the match is weak. Not every row has a clone size; where given, it reads once, few, many or a size class.

TRBV5-1,TRBJ2-7,-,TRBD2,TGCGCCAGCAGCTTTTCTAGCGGTCCATACGAGCAGTACTTC,CASSFSSGPYEQYF
TRBV5-5,TRBJ2-7,-,-,TGTGCCAGCAGTGGCCGGGGCCCCGAATGGGAGCAGTACTTC,CASSGRGPEWEQYF
TRBV21-1,TRBJ2-3,-,-,TGTGCCAGCAGCAAAAGGGATACGCAGTATTTT,CASSKRDTQYF
TRBV27,TRBJ2-3,once,-,TGTGCCAGCAGTCCGGACTTCACAGATACGCAGTATTTT,CASSPDFTDTQYF
TRBV18,TRBJ2-5,-,-,TGTGCCAGCTCACCATCGGGTCAAGAGACCCAGTACTTC,CASSPSGQETQYF
TRBV5-4,TRBJ1-1,-,-,TGTGCCAGCAGCTTGCGAGGTCTAGAAGCTTTCTTT,CASSLRGLEAFF
TRBV11-3,TRBJ2-5,-,-,TGTGCCAGCAGCAATGGACAGGGAGGGGAGACCCAGTACTTC,CASSNGQGGETQYF
TRBV7-2,TRBJ2-6,-,-,TGTGCCAGCAGCCCCGCGCTGCGGAACGTCCTGACTTTC,CASSPALRNVLTF
TRBV5-6,TRBJ2-7,-,TRBD2,TGTGCCAGCAGCCTACTAGCGGCTTCCTACGAGCAGTACTTC,CASSLLAASYEQYF
TRBV28,TRBJ2-1,-,-,TGTGCCAGCAGTTTATTTGGCCGGAATGAGCAGTTCTTC,CASSLFGRNEQFF
TRBV18,TRBJ2-2,-,-,TGTGCCAGCTCACCAACCTCCCTGGGAACCGGGGAGCTGTTTTTT,CASSPTSLGTGELFF
TRBV19,TRBJ2-2,-,-,TGTGCCAGTAGCCGAACATCCTTGAACACCGGGGAGCTGTTTTTT,CASSRTSLNTGELFF
TRBV2,TRBJ2-7,-,-,TGTGCCAGCAGTGAACGGGAGTTGTCTTTTGCATACGAGCAGTACTTC,CASSERELSFAYEQYF
TRBV25-1,TRBJ2-7,few,TRBD1,TGTGCCAGCAGTTCCGGGACAGGGGGCGAATACGAGCAGTACTTC,CASSSGTGGEYEQYF
TRBV4-1,TRBJ2-1,-,TRBD2,TGCGCCAGCAGCCAAGATCCAGTGGGACTAGCGGGAGGCCAAGAGCAGTTCTTC,CASSQDPVGLAGGQEQFF
TRBV30,TRBJ2-1,-,-,TGTGCCTGGAGTGTGTCTGCCCTGATCGATGAGCAGTTCTTC,CAWSVSALIDEQFF
TRBV7-2,TRBJ2-2,-,TRBD2,TGTGCCAGCAGCTCTTCCCCTAGCGGGAGGGGAACCGGGGAGCTGTTTTTT,CASSSSPSGRGTGELFF
TRBV4-2,TRBJ1-1,-,TRBD1,TGTGCCAGCAGCCAAGCAGGGGGCGATCAGAACACTGAAGCTTTCTTT,CASSQAGGDQNTEAFF
TRBV7-8,TRBJ2-1,-,-,TGTGCCAGCAGCTTCCGGGACCACTACAATGAGCAGTTCTTC,CASSFRDHYNEQFF
TRBV19,TRBJ1-3,once,-,TGTGCCAGTAGTATGCTTATCCCGTCCGGAAACACCATATATTTT,CASSMLIPSGNTIYF
TRBV7-9,TRBJ2-1,medium-sized,-,TGTGCCAGCAGCTTAGCGCTCGGAACTGGTGAGCAGTTCTTC,CASSLALGTGEQFF
TRBV5-1,TRBJ2-3,-,TRBD2,TGCGCCAGCAGCTCCCCCGGGGGAGGGAGCGGAGATACGCAGTATTTT,CASSSPGGGSGDTQYF
TRBV4-1,TRBJ1-5,-,-,TGCGCCAGCAGCCAAGGATCTTGGCCCCAGCATTTT,CASSQGSWPQHF
TRBV7-9,TRBJ2-5,-,-,TGTGCCAGTAAAGAAGACGTAGCGTGGCAAGAGACCCAGTACTTC,CASKEDVAWQETQYF
TRBV28,TRBJ2-1,-,TRBD2,TGTGCCAGCAGTTTAGGGACTAGATTTAATGAGCAGTTCTTC,CASSLGTRFNEQFF
TRBV7-6,TRBJ2-3,-,TRBD2,TGTGCCAGCACGGGACTAGCGGGAGTACAAGATACGCAGTATTTT,CASTGLAGVQDTQYF
TRBV2,TRBJ2-7,few,-,TGTGCCAGCAGTGATAGCTCCTACGAGCAGTACTTC,CASSDSSYEQYF
TRBV5-8,TRBJ2-1,-,-,TGTGCCAGCAGCTTGCCATTCGGACCCTACAATGAGCAGTTCTTC,CASSLPFGPYNEQFF
TRBV18,TRBJ2-7,-,TRBD1,TGTGCCAGCTCCGGGACAGGGGGCTACGAGCAGTACTTC,CASSGTGGYEQYF
TRBV9,TRBJ1-4,-,-,TGTGCCAGCAGCGCCCGGACGGGCTCGAATGAAAAACTGTTTTTT,CASSARTGSNEKLFF
TRBV5-1,TRBJ1-1,-,TRBD1,TGCGCCAGCAGCTCCGGGACAGGGGGCGACGCTTTCTTT,CASSSGTGGDAFF
TRBV18,TRBJ2-7,-,TRBD1,TGTGCCAGCTCACCTTCCTTGGACAGGGGGTACGAGCAGTACTTC,CASSPSLDRGYEQYF
TRBV2,TRBJ1-2,medium-sized,-,TGTGCCAGCAGGCACGATGAAAGGCCCGGGTACTATGGCTACACCTTC,CASRHDERPGYYGYTF